This T cell receptor beta chain was retrieved from a study of blood T cell repertoires in COVID-19 (TCRdb year 2020). Regarding the study in general: The collaborator samples originated in the United States, Italy and Spain and spanned the acute and convalescent phases of COVID-19. The prospective study material was composed of cDNA or gDNA derived from T cells, B-cell-depleted T cells, or PBMCs. A freely available public database, intended as a resource for researchers studying the immune response to SARS-CoV-2, is where the repertoires were released. The samples were drawn from two sources: the first 160 participants of the ongoing ImmuneRACE study, and 1,254 subjects contributed by 6 global collaborators. The dataset comprised deeply sampled blood TCRbeta repertoires from subjects exposed to, actively infected with, or recovered from COVID-19. A de-identified subject ID, COVID-19 status, age in years and sex were almost always included in the sample metadata. Where available, HLA class I and class II types were taken from metadata supplied by the sample provider and were not determined by assay-based typing. What the work shows at the level of the full study, not this receptor alone: The amount of clinical and demographic metadata varied by source and participant and was provided uncurated.

Samples from volunteer blood donors who had recovered from COVID-19 were contributed by a second Seattle source. The collaborating institutions used their own protocols to collect whole blood in K2EDTA tubes. For TCRbeta analysis, collaborators shipped samples in one of three forms: frozen whole blood, isolated PBMCs, or DNA extracted from either of those sample types. Relative to germline, V is missing 0 bases and J is missing 3 bases, with 2 bases of the junction outside any gene match. CDR1 and CDR2 were assigned from the germline V gene as SGHAT and FQNNGV. The CDR3 spans 15 residues, from the cysteine through the phenylalanine. Just CDR3 DNA is preserved here, 45 bases in frame from base 1. A remark on this clone: What antigen it recognizes has not been identified. The sample holds no much larger clone one base away, and base qualities are not on file.

TCRbeta CDR3 regions were amplified from genomic DNA using the immunoSEQ Assay, a bias-controlled multiplex PCR. Concerning the study's data processing: Within the assay, amplification of reference gene primers was used to estimate how many nucleated cells each sample contained. To quantify the absolute abundance of each unique TCRbeta CDR3 rearrangement, sequence reads were collapsed and filtered. For each sample, productive Simpson clonality was calculated as the square root of Simpson's diversity index across productive rearrangements. Drawn from immuneACCESS, this table holds only the in-frame rearrangements with V and J called that TCRdb kept. Clones are partly lost; checked studies trace under half to an unresolved V gene and leave the rest unexplained. From that table come the V and J calls and clone size; the DNA was used to work out D and trimming. This sample lists some 270,000 clones; 75% to 90% were detected once. About 4.6% of the sample goes to the ten largest clones.

This sequence uses TRBV11-2 and TRBJ2-7; TRBD2 fits 10 bases in the junction. Sequencing used peripheral blood. The sequence was obtained from a woman aged 40 to 50 who had recovered from COVID-19. The sequenced DNA is TGTGCCAGCAGCTTAGATCGACTAGCGGGCTACGAGCAGTACTTC. Translated, this gives CASSLDRLAGYEQYF.